The rows below give T cell receptor beta chains drawn from one sample of a study of T cell repertoires in aging, cancer and after chemotherapy. TCRdb ran MiXCR on the multiplex PCR reads and lists one entry per CDR3 protein. The sample holds about 1,900 distinct CDR3 sequences, 55% to 70% seen once. Specimen: blood. The origin of the receptors is a human donor with a solid tumor. The CDR3 runs from the conserved cysteine through the conserved F or W. Each record gives: J gene, V gene, CDR3 protein.

TRBJ1-1,TRBV18,CASSPPMTSTTTEAFF
TRBJ1-2,TRBV20-1,CSASGQTYGYTF
TRBJ2-5,TRBV28,CASSDSGFAGETQYF
TRBJ2-3,TRBV20-1,CSASGATQYF
TRBJ2-7,TRBV29-1,CGYYVYSYEQYF
TRBJ1-1,TRBV7-9,CASSLGGGTYRNTEAFF
TRBJ2-7,TRBV5-1,CASSRRGGEQYF
TRBJ2-1,TRBV7-2,CASSLAQLAGPNEQFF
TRBJ2-5,TRBV5-1,CASISPTETQYF
TRBJ2-6,TRBV6-5,CASSPTGIPNVLTF